The T cell receptor beta chain under discussion was sequenced for a study of CD8+ T cells in alopecia areata. Germline V gives CDR1 SQVTM, CDR2 ANQGSEA. The CDR3 spans 13 residues. Trimming left V 5 bases short and J 6 bases short, with 16 bases between. General study results and limits: The treated group had a single nonresponder, limiting CD8+ expansion-response conclusions. Lesional scalp displayed greater clonality than normal scalp, most notably in alopecia totalis/universalis. Scalp and blood retained many expanded lesional clones during tofacitinib.

RNA was extracted and reverse transcribed into cDNA as the sequencing template. Here immunoSEQ multiplex PCR was the method, and the copy in TCRdb shows in-frame clones only, minus some. The table records approximately 180,000 clones, roughly 60% of them present only once. This clone was detected a few times. Its target is unknown. The treatment here: oral pan-JAK inhibitor, 5-10 mg twice daily. This receptor was obtained from a human donor with alopecia areata. Sequencing used CD4+ T cells sorted from blood, obtained at week 24, from a patient treated with tofacitinib. V is TRBV29-1 and J is TRBJ1-2, with D possibly matching TRBD1 (6 bases). In DNA, the CDR3 is TGCAGCGTTCCGGACAGCATTTACCATGGCTACACCTTC. Encoded protein: CSVPDSIYHGYTF. Drawing the rest from reference TRBV29-1 and TRBJ1-2, the complete variable domain is SAVISQKPSRDICQRGTSLTIQCQVDSQVTMMFWYRQQPGQSLTLIATANQGSEATYESGFVIDKFPISRPNLTFSTLTVSNMSPEDSSIYLCSVPDSIYHGYTFGSGTRLTVV.